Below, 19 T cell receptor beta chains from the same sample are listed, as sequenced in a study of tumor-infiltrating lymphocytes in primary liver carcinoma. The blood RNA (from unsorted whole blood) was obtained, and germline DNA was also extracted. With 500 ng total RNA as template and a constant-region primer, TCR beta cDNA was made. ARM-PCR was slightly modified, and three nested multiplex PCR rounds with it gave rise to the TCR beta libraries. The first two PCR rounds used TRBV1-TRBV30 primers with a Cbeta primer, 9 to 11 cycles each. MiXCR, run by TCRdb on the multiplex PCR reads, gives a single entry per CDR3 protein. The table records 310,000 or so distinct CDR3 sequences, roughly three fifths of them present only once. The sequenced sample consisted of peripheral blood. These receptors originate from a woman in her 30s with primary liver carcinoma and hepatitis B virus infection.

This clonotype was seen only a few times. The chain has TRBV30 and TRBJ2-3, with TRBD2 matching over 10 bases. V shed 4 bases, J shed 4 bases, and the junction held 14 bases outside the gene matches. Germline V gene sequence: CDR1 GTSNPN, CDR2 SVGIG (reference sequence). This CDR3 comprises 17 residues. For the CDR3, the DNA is TGTGCCTGGACGCTAGCGGGGGAGTTACACGGCGCAGATACGCAGTATTTT. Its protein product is CAWTLAGELHGADTQYF.

CDR3 sequence: CASSFVEQYF. The CDR3 nucleotides are TGTGCCAGCAGCTTTGTCGAGCAGTACTTC. The V and J genes are TRBV7-9 and TRBJ2-7; no reliable D call. The germline V gene encodes CDR1 SEHNR and CDR2 FQNEAQ (reference sequence). V lost 3 bases to trimming and J lost 6 bases, with 3 bases between them. The CDR3 extends over 10 amino acids.

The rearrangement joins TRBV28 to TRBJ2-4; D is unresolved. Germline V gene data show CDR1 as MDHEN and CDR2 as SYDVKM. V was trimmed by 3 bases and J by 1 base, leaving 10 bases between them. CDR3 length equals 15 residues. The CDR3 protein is CASSLIVRAKNIQYF. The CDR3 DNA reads TGTGCCAGCAGTTTGATAGTCAGGGCCAAAAACATTCAGTACTTC. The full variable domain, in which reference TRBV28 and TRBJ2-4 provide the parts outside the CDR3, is DVKVTQSSRYLVKRTGEKVFLECVQDMDHENMFWYRQDPGLGLRLIYFSYDVKMKEKGDIPEGYSVSREKKERFSLILESASTNQTSMYLCASSLIVRAKNIQYFGAGTRLSVL.

The CDR3 bases are TGTGCCAGCAGCCAAGATTTTCCCGGGACTAGCGGGGCAAACTCCTACGAGCAGTACTTC. This codes for CASSQDFPGTSGANSYEQYF. This chain joins TRBV14 and TRBJ2-7; 13 bases fit TRBD2. V gave up 0 bases and J gave up 0 bases; unmatched junction bases: 11. The CDR3 loop spans 20 amino acids. CDR1 and CDR2 from the germline V gene are SGHDN and FVKESK.

For the CDR3, the DNA is TGTGCCAGCAGTTACAGACAGGGAGCTGGCGAGCAGTACTTC. Its protein product is CASSYRQGAGEQYF. The J gene is TRBJ2-7, the V gene TRBV6-5; 7 bases fit TRBD1. Germline loops: CDR1 MNHEY, CDR2 SVGAGI. V dropped 2 bases and J dropped 6; count of bases not matched to a gene: 7. The CDR3 extends over 14 amino acids.

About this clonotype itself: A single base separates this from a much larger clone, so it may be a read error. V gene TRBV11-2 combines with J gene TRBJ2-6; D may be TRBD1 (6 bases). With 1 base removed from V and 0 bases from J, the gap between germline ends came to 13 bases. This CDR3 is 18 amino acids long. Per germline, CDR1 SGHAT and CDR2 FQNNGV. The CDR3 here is CASSLVPRDNSGANVLTF. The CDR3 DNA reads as TGTGCCAGCAGCTTAGTTCCAAGGGACAACTCTGGGGCCAACGTCCTGACTTTC.

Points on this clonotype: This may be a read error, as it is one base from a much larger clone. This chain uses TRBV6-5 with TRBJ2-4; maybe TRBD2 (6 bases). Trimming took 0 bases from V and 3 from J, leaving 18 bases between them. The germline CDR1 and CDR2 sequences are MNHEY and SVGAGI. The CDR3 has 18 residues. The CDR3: CASSYSTPSGLVKNIQYF. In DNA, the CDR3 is TGTGCCAGCAGTTACTCGACTCCGAGCGGGCTAGTCAAAAACATTCAGTACTTC.

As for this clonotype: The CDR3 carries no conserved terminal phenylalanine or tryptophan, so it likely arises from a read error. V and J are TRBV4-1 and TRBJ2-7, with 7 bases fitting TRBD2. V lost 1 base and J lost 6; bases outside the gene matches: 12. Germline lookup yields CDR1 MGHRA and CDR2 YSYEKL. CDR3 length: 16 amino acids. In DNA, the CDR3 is TGCGCCAGCAGCCAAGGGGCGGCGGGAGTTAGGTTCGAGCAGTACTCC. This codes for CASSQGAAGVRFEQYS.

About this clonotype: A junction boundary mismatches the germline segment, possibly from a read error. The CDR3 DNA reads as TGCGCCAGCAAACGACAGGGAGTGTTCGAGGAGTACTTC. This translates into CASKRQGVFEEYF. The chain combines TRBV6-2 or TRBV6-3 with TRBJ2-7; 7 bases are shared with TRBD1. The CDR3 loop spans 13 amino acids. Germline V gene sequence: CDR1 MNHEY, CDR2 SVGEGT.

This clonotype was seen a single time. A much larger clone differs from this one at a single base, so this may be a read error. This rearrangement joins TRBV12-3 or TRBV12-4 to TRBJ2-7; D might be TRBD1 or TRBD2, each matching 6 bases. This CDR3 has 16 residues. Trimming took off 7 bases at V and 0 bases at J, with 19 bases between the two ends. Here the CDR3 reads CASTRGAGDISYEQYF. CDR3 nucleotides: TGTGCCAGCACCCGCGGGGCAGGGGACATCTCCTACGAGCAGTACTTC.

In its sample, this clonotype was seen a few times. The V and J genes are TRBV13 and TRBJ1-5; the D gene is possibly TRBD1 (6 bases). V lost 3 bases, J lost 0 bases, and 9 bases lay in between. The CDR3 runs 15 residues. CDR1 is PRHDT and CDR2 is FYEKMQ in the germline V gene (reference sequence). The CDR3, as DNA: TGTGCCAGCAGCTTGTTAGGGGGTAGCAATCAGCCCCAGCATTTT. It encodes CASSLLGGSNQPQHF.

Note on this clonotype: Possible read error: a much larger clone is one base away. DNA for the CDR3: TGTGCCAGCACTAGACAGGGGGACACCTACGAGCAGTACTTC. Translating it yields CASTRQGDTYEQYF. This chain connects TRBV6-5 to TRBJ2-7; 9 nucleotides agree with TRBD1. Germline CDR1 reads MNHEY; CDR2 reads SVGAGI. V shed 7 bases and J 2 bases; nucleotides not matched to a gene: 6. The CDR3 runs to 14 residues.

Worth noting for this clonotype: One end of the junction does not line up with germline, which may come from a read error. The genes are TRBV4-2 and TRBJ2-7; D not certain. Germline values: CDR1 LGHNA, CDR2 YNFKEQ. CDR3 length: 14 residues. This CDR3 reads CASSQELNSRRLSF. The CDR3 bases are TGTGCCAGCAGCCAAGAATTAAATTCTCGACGGTTGTCCTTC.

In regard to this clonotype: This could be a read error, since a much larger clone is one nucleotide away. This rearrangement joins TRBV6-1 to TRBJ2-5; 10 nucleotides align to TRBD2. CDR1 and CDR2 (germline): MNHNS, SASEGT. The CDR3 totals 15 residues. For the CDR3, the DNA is TGTACCAGCAGAGCGGGGGGGCCTGTTGGAGAGACCCAGTACTTC. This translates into CTSRAGGPVGETQYF.

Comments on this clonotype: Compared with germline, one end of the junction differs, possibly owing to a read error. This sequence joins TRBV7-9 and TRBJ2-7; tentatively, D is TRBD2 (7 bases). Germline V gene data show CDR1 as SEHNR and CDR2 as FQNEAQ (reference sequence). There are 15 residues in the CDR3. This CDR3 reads CATSPWGGGSYEQYF. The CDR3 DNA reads TGTGCCACCAGCCCCTGGGGAGGGGGATCCTACGAGCAGTACTTC. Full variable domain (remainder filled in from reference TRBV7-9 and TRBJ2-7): DTGVSQNPRHKITKRGQNVTFRCDPISEHNRLYWYRQTLGQGPEFLTYFQNEAQLEKSRLLSDRFSAERPKGSFSTLEIQRTEQGDSAMYLCATSPWGGGSYEQYFGPGTRLTVT.

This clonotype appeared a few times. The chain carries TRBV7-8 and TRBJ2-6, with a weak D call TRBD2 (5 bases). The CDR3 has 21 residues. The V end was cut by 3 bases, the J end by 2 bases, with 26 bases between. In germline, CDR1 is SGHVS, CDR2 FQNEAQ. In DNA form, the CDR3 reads TGTGCCAGCAGCTTGTGGCTGCCCTTTTCGGGAAACTCTACTGGGGCCAACGTCCTGACTTTC. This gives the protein CASSLWLPFSGNSTGANVLTF.

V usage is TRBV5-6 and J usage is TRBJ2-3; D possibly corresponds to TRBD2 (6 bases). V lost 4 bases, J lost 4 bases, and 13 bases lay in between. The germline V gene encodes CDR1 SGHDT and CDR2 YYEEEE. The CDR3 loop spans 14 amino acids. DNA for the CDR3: TGTGCCAGCAGCGGTAGCGGTTACGCAGATACGCAGTATTTT. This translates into CASSGSGYADTQYF. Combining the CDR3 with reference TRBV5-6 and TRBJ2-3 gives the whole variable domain DAGVTQSPTHLIKTRGQQVTLRCSPKSGHDTVSWYQQALGQGPQFIFQYYEEEERQRGNFPDRFSGHQFPNYSSELNVNALLLGDSALYLCASSGSGYADTQYFGPGTRLTVL.

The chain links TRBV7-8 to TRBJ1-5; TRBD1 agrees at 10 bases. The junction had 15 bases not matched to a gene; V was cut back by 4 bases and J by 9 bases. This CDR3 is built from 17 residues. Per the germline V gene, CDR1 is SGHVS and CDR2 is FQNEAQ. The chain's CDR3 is CASSSGGRDRGFWPQHF. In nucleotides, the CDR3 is TGTGCCAGCAGCTCAGGAGGCAGGGACAGGGGATTTTGGCCCCAGCATTTT.

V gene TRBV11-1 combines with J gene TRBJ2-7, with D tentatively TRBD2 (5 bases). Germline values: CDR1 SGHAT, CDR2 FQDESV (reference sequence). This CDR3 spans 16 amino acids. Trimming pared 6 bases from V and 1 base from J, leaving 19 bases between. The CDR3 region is CASSRISGIGSYEQYF. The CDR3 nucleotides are TGTGCCAGCAGTCGCATCTCCGGGATAGGGTCCTACGAGCAGTACTTC.